This TCR beta chain was identified during a study of OX40 agonist ivuxolimab in advanced cancers. For the study at large: Patients undergoing dose escalation presented with hepatocellular carcinoma, melanoma, renal cell or head and neck cancer.

The repertoire was sequenced with immunoSEQ multiplex PCR; TCRdb's copy has only in-frame clones and lacks some. In the table there are 90,000 to 130,000 clones, approximately 90% of which are singletons. The V gene's germline CDR1 is LNHDA and CDR2 SQIVND (reference sequence). Trimming cost V 3 bases and J 0 bases, with 8 bases left between them. CDR3 length equals 14 residues. This sequence joins TRBV19 and TRBJ1-1; a weak D match, TRBD1 (6 bases). The receptor's source is an adult with an advanced solid tumor such as melanoma, head and neck, liver or kidney cancer. Sequencing used CD4+ or CD8+ T cells sorted from blood, obtained in a trial of the OX40 agonist ivuxolimab. CDR3 region: CASSMGHMNTEAFF. Here the CDR3 DNA reads TGTGCCAGTAGTATGGGACATATGAACACTGAAGCTTTCTTT. The full variable domain, completed using reference TRBV19 and TRBJ1-1, is DGGITQSPKYLFRKEGQNVTLSCEQNLNHDAMYWYRQDPGQGLRLIYYSQIVNDFQKGDIAEGYSVSREKKESFPLTVTSAQKNPTAFYLCASSMGHMNTEAFFGQGTRLTVV.